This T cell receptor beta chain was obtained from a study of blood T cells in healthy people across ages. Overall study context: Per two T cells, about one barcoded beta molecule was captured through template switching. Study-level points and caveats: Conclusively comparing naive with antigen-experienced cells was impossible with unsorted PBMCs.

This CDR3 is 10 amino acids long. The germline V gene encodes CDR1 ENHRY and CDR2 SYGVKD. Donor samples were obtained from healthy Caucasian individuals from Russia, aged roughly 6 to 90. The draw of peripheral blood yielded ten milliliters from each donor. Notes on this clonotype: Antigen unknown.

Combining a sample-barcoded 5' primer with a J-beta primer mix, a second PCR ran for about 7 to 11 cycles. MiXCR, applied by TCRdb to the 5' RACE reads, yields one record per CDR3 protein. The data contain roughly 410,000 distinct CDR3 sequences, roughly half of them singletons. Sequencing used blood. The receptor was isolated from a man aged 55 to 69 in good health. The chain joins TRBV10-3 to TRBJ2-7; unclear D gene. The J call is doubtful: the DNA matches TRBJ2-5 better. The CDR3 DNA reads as TGTGCCATCGGGGAAGAGACCCAGTACTTC. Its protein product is CAIGEETQYF.